The subject of this entry is one T cell receptor beta chain. Its antigen is not known. This CDR3 spans 16 amino acids. CDR1 and CDR2 from the germline V gene are LGHNA and YSLEER. V dropped 6 bases and J dropped 4 bases, with 21 bases sitting between them. Graft material was processed, releasing intraepithelial and lamina propria lymphocytes. These data are taken from a study of graft-versus-host responses after intestinal transplantation. Some clones are missing from TCRdb's copy, which holds only in-frame ones; the method was immunoSEQ multiplex PCR. The sample holds around 1,100 clones, 80% seen once. Study-wide findings and caveats: Researchers found GvH clones in recipient marrow, and some showed up first in ileum or blood. Circulating GvH clone levels at their peak were associated with HvG declines (early post-transplant).

This receptor was identified in a human patient who received an intestinal transplant, so some T cells may come from the graft donor. The sequencing used ileum tissue, collected 7 days after intestinal transplantation. The J gene is TRBJ1-2, the V gene TRBV4-3; D is ambiguous. CDR3 loop: CASSRKSEAMSYGYTF. In DNA form, the CDR3 reads TGCGCCAGCAGTCGAAAGTCGGAGGCCATGTCCTATGGCTACACCTTC.